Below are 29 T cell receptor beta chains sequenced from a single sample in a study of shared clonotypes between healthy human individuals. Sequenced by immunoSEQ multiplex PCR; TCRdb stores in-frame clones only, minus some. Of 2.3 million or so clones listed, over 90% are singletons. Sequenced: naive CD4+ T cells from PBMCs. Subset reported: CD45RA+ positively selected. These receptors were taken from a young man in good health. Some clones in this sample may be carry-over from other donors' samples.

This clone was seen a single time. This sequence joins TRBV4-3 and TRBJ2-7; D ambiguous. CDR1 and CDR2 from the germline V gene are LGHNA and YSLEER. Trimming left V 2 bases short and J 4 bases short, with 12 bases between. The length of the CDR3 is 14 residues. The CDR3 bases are TGCGCCAGCAGCCAATTAGGAGTCCCATACGAGCAGTACTTC. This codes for CASSQLGVPYEQYF.

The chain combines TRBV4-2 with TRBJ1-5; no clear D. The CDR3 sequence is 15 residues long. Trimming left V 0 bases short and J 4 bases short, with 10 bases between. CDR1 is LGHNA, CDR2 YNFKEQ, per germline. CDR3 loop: CASSQDLRGNQPQHF. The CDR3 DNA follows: TGTGCCAGCAGCCAAGATCTTCGAGGTAATCAGCCCCAGCATTTT.

CDR3 in amino acids: CASSYPVLRGGTTNEKLFF. CDR3 nucleotide sequence: TGTGCCAGCAGCTACCCCGTACTCAGGGGCGGTACAACTAATGAAAAACTGTTTTTT. The chain couples TRBV7-9 to TRBJ1-4, with D possibly being TRBD1 (6 bases). V was shortened by 4 bases and J by 0 bases, with 21 bases between the two germline ends. Germline V gene data show CDR1 as SEHNR and CDR2 as FQNEAQ (reference sequence). The CDR3 is 19 amino acids. Full variable domain (rest looked up from reference TRBV7-9 and TRBJ1-4): DTGVSQNPRHKITKRGQNVTFRCDPISEHNRLYWYRQTLGQGPEFLTYFQNEAQLEKSRLLSDRFSAERPKGSFSTLEIQRTEQGDSAMYLCASSYPVLRGGTTNEKLFFGSGTQLSVL.

CDR3 sequence reads: CASSLAGDSGYTF. For the CDR3, the DNA is TGCGCCAGCAGCTTGGCGGGGGACAGCGGCTACACCTTC. The gene calls are TRBV5-1 and TRBJ1-2, with 7 bases that match TRBD1. The V gene end was trimmed by 0 bases and the J gene end by 8 bases; junction bases not matched to a gene: 4. Germline V gene lookup returns CDR1 SGHRS and CDR2 YFSETQ. This CDR3 has 13 residues.

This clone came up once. In nucleotides, the CDR3 is TGTGCCAGCAGCCAGATCCATAATGGACTAGCGGCCTACGAGCAGTACTTC. Translating gives CASSQIHNGLAAYEQYF. The J gene is TRBJ2-5, the V gene TRBV4-2; 10 nucleotides agree with TRBD2. The J call is uncertain, as TRBJ2-7 better fits the DNA end. The germline gives CDR1 LGHNA, CDR2 YNFKEQ. The CDR3 has 17 residues.

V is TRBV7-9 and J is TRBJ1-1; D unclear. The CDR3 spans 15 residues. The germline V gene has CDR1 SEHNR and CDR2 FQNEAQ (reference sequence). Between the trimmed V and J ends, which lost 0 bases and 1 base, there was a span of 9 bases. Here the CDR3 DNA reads TGTGCCAGCAGCTTAGCTCGGGCAGGGAACACTGAAGCTTTCTTT. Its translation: CASSLARAGNTEAFF.

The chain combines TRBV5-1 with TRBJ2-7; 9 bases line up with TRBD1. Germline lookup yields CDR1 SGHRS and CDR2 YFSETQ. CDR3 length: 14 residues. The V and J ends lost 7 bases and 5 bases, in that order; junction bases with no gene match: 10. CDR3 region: CASGEGQGMDEQYF. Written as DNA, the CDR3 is TGCGCCAGCGGAGAGGGACAGGGCATGGACGAGCAGTACTTC.

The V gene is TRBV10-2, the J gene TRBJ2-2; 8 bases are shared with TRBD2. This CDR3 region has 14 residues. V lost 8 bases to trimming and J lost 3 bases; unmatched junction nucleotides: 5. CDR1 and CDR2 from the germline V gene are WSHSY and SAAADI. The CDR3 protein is CASRRLAYTGELFF. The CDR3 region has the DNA TGCGCCAGCCGTCGACTAGCGTACACCGGGGAGCTGTTTTTT.

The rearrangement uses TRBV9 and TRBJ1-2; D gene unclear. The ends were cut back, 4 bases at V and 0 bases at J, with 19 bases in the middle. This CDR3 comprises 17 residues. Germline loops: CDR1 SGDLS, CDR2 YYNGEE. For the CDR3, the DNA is TGTGCCAGCAGCCGAGAGGTTTTACCTCAATCTAACTATGGCTACACCTTC. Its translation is CASSREVLPQSNYGYTF.

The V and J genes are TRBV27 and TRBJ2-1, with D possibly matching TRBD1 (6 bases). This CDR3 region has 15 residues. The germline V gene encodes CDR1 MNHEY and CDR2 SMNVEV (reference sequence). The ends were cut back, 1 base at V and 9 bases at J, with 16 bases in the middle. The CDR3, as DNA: TGTGCCAGCAGTTTATTTAGTGTGGGGGCGCCTGAGCAGTTCTTC. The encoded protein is CASSLFSVGAPEQFF.

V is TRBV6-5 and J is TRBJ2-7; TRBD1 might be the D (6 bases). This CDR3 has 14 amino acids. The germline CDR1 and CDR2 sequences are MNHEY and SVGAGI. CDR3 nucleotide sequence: TGTATCGCCGCCCGTGACAGGATATCCTACGAGCAGTACTTC. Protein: CIAARDRISYEQYF.

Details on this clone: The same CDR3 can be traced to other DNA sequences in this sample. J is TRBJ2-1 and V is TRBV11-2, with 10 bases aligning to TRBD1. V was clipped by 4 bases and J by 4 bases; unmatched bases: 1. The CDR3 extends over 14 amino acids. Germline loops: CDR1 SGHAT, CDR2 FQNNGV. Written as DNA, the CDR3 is TGTGCCAGCAGCTCGGGACAGGGGTACAATGAGCAGTTCTTC. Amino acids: CASSSGQGYNEQFF.

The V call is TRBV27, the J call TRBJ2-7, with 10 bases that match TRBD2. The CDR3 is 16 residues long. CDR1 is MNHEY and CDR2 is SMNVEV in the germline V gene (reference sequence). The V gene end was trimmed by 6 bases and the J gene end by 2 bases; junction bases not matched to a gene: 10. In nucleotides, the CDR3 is TGTGCCAGCAGCCGGAGGACTAGCGGATTTACCTACGAGCAGTACTTC. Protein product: CASSRRTSGFTYEQYF.

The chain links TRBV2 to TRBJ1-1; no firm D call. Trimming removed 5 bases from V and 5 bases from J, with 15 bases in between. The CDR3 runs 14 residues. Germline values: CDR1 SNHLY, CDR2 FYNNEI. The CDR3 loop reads CASSKGPPGTEAFF. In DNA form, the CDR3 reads TGTGCCAGCAGTAAAGGTCCCCCTGGGACTGAAGCTTTCTTT.

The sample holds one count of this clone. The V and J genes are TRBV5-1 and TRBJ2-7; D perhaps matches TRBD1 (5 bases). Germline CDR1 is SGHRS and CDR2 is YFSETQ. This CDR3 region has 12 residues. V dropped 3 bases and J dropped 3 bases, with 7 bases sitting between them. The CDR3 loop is CASSYDSYEQYF. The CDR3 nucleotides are TGCGCCAGCAGCTACGACAGCTACGAGCAGTACTTC.

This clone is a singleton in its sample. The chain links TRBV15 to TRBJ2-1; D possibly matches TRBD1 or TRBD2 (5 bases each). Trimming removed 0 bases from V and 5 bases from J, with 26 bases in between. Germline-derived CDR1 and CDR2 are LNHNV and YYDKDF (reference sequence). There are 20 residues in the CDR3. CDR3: CATSRDRTTVNRDRNNEQFF. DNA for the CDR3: TGTGCCACCAGCAGAGATAGGACCACTGTGAACCGGGACCGAAACAATGAGCAGTTCTTC.

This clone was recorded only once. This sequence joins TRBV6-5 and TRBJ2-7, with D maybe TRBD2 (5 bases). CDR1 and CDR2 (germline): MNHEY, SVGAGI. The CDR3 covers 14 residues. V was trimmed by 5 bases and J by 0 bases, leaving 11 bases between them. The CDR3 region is CASSRTPSSYEQYF. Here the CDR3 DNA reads TGTGCCAGCAGTAGGACTCCCAGCTCCTACGAGCAGTACTTC.

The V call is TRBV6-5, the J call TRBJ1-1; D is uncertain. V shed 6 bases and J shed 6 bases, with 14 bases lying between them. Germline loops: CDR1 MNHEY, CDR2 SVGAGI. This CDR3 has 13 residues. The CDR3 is CASREGFFAEAFF. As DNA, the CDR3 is TGTGCCAGCAGAGAAGGATTTTTTGCTGAAGCTTTCTTT.

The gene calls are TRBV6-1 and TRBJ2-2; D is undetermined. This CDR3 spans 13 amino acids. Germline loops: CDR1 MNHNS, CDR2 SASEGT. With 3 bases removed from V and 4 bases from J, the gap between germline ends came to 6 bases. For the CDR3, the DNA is TGTGCCAGCAGTGATCCCCGCACCGGGGAGCTGTTTTTT. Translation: CASSDPRTGELFF.

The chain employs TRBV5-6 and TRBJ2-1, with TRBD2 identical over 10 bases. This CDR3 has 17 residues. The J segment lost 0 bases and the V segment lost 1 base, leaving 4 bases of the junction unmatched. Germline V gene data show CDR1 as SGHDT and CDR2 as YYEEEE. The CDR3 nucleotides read TGTGCCAGCAGCTTGCGGACTAGCGGAAGCTCCTACAATGAGCAGTTCTTC. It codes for CASSLRTSGSSYNEQFF. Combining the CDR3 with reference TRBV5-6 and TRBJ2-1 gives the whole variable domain DAGVTQSPTHLIKTRGQQVTLRCSPKSGHDTVSWYQQALGQGPQFIFQYYEEEERQRGNFPDRFSGHQFPNYSSELNVNALLLGDSALYLCASSLRTSGSSYNEQFFGPGTRLTVL.

CDR3 protein: CASSYGTSKGTDTQYF. Written as DNA, the CDR3 is TGCGCCAGCAGCTACGGGACATCGAAGGGCACAGATACGCAGTATTTT. V gene TRBV5-1 combines with J gene TRBJ2-3; tentatively, D is TRBD1 (6 bases). The CDR3 covers 16 residues. The germline CDR1 and CDR2 sequences are SGHRS and YFSETQ. Trimming shortened V by 3 bases and J by 1 base, and 15 bases separated the two germline ends.

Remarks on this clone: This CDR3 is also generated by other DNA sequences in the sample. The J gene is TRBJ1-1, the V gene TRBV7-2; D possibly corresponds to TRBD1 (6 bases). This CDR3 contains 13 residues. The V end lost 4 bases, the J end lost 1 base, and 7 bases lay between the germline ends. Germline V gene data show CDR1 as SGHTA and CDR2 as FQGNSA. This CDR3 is CASSSDRNTEAFF. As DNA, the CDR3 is TGTGCCAGCAGCTCGGACAGGAACACTGAAGCTTTCTTT.

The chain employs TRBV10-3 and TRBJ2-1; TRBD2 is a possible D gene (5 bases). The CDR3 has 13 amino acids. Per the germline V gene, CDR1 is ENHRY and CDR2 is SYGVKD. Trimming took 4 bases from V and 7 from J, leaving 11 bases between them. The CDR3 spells CAISGGFYNEQFF. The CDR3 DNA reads TGTGCCATCAGTGGAGGGTTTTATAATGAGCAGTTCTTC.

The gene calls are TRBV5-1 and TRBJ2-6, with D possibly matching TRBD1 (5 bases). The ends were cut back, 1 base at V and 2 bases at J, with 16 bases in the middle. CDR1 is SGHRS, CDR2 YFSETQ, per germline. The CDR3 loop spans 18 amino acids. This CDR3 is CASSLTGNYWAGANVLTF. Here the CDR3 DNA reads TGCGCCAGCAGCTTGACAGGAAACTACTGGGCTGGGGCCAACGTCCTGACTTTC.

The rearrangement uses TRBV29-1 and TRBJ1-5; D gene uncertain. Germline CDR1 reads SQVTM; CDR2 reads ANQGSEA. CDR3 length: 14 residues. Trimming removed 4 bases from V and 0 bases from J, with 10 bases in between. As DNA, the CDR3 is TGCAGCGTTGCCGGCCTTTATAGCAATCAGCCCCAGCATTTT. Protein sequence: CSVAGLYSNQPQHF.

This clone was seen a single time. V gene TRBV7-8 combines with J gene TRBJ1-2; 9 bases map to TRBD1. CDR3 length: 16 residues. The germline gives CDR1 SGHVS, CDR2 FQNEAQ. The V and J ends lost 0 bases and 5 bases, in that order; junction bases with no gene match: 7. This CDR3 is CASSLASGTGLYGYTF. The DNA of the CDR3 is TGTGCCAGCAGCTTAGCTTCCGGGACAGGGTTGTATGGCTACACCTTC.

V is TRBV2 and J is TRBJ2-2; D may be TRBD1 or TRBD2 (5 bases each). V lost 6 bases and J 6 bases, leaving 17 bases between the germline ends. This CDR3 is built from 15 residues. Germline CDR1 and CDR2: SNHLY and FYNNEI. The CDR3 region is CASSATGTPSGELFF. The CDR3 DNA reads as TGTGCCAGCAGCGCTACCGGGACGCCGTCCGGGGAGCTGTTTTTT.

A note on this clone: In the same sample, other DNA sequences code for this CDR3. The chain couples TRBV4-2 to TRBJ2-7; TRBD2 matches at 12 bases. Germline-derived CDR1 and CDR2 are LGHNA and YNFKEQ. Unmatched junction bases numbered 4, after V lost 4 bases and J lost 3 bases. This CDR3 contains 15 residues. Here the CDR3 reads CASSRGLAGSYEQYF. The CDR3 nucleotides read TGTGCCAGCAGCCGCGGACTAGCGGGGAGCTACGAGCAGTACTTC.

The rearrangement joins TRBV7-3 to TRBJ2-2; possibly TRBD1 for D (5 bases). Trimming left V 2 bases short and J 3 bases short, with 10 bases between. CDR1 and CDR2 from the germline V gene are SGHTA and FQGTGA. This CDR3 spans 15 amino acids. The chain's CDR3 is CASSLWGSDTGELFF. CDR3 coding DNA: TGTGCCAGCAGCTTATGGGGCTCGGACACCGGGGAGCTGTTTTTT.